The 27 T cell receptor beta chains presented below share a single source sample, sequenced in a study of T cell responses to AZD1222 COVID-19 vaccine (dated by TCRdb to the early 2020s). The library was made by the immunoSEQ multiplex PCR assay. What TCRdb holds here is the immuneACCESS table cut down to in-frame rearrangements. Part of the clones is not present; checked against another copy, under half of the missing clones reflect an unresolved V gene, and the others are unexplained. The sample table records fewer than 150,000 clones; around 89% of these occur just once. The ten largest clones add up to 7.1% of the sample. The sample's time point label, in plain terms: about 28 days (+/-7) after the second vaccine dose. The specimen was peripheral blood, collected 28 days after the second AZD1222 dose. Receptors were obtained from an adult who received the AZD1222 COVID-19 vaccine.

Remarks on this clone: It is unclear where the CDR3 begins or ends on the DNA, so no DNA is shown, and the CDR3 is as TCRdb lists it. The chain recombines TRBV11-3 with TRBJ2-2; whether TRBD1, the table's D call, matches the DNA was not checked. Germline assignment: CDR1 SGHNT and CDR2 YENEEA. Inclusive of both ends, the CDR3 amounts to 15 amino acids. CDR3 region: CASEDFGPDTGELFF.

The genes are TRBV4-1 and TRBJ1-4; D gene unclear. V dropped 3 bases and J dropped 0 bases, with 11 bases sitting between them. The CDR3 is 16 amino acids. Germline lookup yields CDR1 MGHRA and CDR2 YSYEKL. The CDR3, as DNA: TGCGCCAGCAGCCAGCCGACGGCAGCAACTAATGAAAAACTGTTTTTT. Its translation is CASSQPTAATNEKLFF.

This clone was seen more than once but under ten times. The rearrangement joins TRBV29-1 to TRBJ2-3; TRBD2 aligns across 10 bases. The CDR3 spans 12 residues. Germline V gene data show CDR1 as SQVTM and CDR2 as ANQGSEA. The J segment lost 5 bases and the V segment lost 7 bases, leaving 3 bases of the junction unmatched. This chain's CDR3 is CSGGTSEDTQYF. CDR3 nucleotides: TGCAGCGGGGGGACTAGCGAAGATACGCAGTATTTT.

This chain links TRBV19 with TRBJ1-2; tentative D call: TRBD1 (5 bases). Trimming took 0 bases from V and 6 from J, leaving 5 bases between them. This CDR3 has 12 residues. Germline-derived CDR1 and CDR2 are LNHDA and SQIVND (reference sequence). DNA of the CDR3: TGTGCCAGTAGTATAGAGGGACATGGCTACACCTTC. The encoded protein is CASSIEGHGYTF.

J is TRBJ2-1 and V is TRBV11-3; D not resolved. Germline CDR1 and CDR2: SGHNT and YENEEA. This CDR3 contains 12 residues. Trimming removed 3 bases at V and 15 bases at J, with 15 bases between. The CDR3 spells CASSLVVGRRFF. CDR3 sequence (DNA): TGTGCCAGCAGCTTGGTAGTGGGCCGGCGGTTCTTC.

The chain carries TRBV18 and TRBJ2-6, with D perhaps assigned TRBD1 or TRBD2 (5 bases each). CDR3 length: 17 residues. Germline V gene sequence: CDR1 KGHSH, CDR2 LQKENI. The ends were cut back, 1 base at V and 0 bases at J, with 10 bases in the middle. The CDR3 spells CASSPQGTSSGANVLTF. The CDR3 bases are TGTGCCAGCTCACCACAGGGGACCTCCTCTGGGGCCAACGTCCTGACTTTC.

This chain uses TRBV28 with TRBJ2-1; D uncertain. V gave up 7 bases and J gave up 6 bases, with 16 bases separating them. The CDR3 is 14 amino acids. Germline V CDR1 and CDR2: MDHEN, SYDVKM. The CDR3 DNA follows: TGTGCCAGCACCCCCTGGACCGGAAGCAATGAGCAGTTCTTC. Its translation is CASTPWTGSNEQFF. Full variable domain (outside the CDR3, taken from reference TRBV28 and TRBJ2-1): DVKVTQSSRYLVKRTGEKVFLECVQDMDHENMFWYRQDPGLGLRLIYFSYDVKMKEKGDIPEGYSVSREKKERFSLILESASTNQTSMYLCASTPWTGSNEQFFGPGTRLTVL.

The gene calls are TRBV29-1 and TRBJ2-7; possibly TRBD2 for D (5 bases). CDR1 and CDR2 (germline): SQVTM, ANQGSEA. CDR3 length: 13 residues. V was trimmed by 5 bases and J by 3 bases, leaving 14 bases between them. The CDR3 protein is CSVSAGFYYEQYF. DNA of the CDR3: TGCAGCGTTAGCGCGGGTTTTTACTACGAGCAGTACTTC.

V usage is TRBV7-3 and J usage is TRBJ1-6; D may be TRBD1 (5 bases). The CDR3 sequence is 14 residues long. The germline V and J ends were trimmed by 1 base and 7 bases, with 8 bases remaining between them. CDR1 SGHTA and CDR2 FQGTGA come from the germline V gene. The CDR3 region is CASSLSGGNSPLHF. The CDR3 bases are TGTGCCAGCAGCTTAAGTGGGGGGAATTCACCCCTCCACTTT.

This rearrangement joins TRBV6-7 to TRBJ1-6; 10 bases match TRBD1. TRBV6-7 is filed as an ORF, its function uncertain. J lost 2 bases, V lost 2 bases, and 6 bases had no gene match. The CDR3 is 18 amino acids. CDR3 sequence: CASSYRGQGIAYNSPLHF. CDR3 DNA sequence: TGTGCCAGCAGTTACCGGGGACAGGGGATTGCCTATAATTCACCCCTCCACTTT.

The chain is built from TRBV21-1 and TRBJ2-7; TRBD2 is the table's D call, not checked against the DNA. TRBV21-1 corresponds to a pseudogene. The CDR3 runs 15 residues. CDR3 coding DNA: TGTGCCACCCAACAACGGGAGGTACCCTCCTACGAGCAGTACTTC. Protein product: CATQQREVPSYEQYF.

The rearrangement links TRBV25-1 to TRBJ2-5; D is possibly TRBD1 (6 bases). The CDR3 runs 13 residues. V was clipped by 7 bases and J by 2 bases, with 11 bases between them. Per the germline V gene, CDR1 is MGHDK and CDR2 is SYGVNS. The CDR3 loop is CASKGTSQETQYF. CDR3 bases: TGTGCCAGCAAAGGGACATCTCAAGAGACCCAGTACTTC.

CDR3 loop: CASSVPGLQETQYF. The CDR3 DNA sequence: TGTGCCAGCAGCGTCCCGGGCCTCCAAGAGACCCAGTACTTC. V is TRBV11-3 and J is TRBJ2-5, with D unclear. The ends were cut back, 5 bases at V and 1 base at J, with 11 bases in the middle. CDR1 and CDR2 from the germline V gene are SGHNT and YENEEA. This CDR3 is 14 amino acids long.

V and J are TRBV5-6 and TRBJ1-4; the D is unclear. The germline V gene has CDR1 SGHDT and CDR2 YYEEEE. The CDR3 length is 14 residues. With 0 bases removed from V and 1 base from J, the gap between germline ends came to 4 bases. CDR3 in DNA: TGTGCCAGCAGCTTGGTGGGAACTAATGAAAAACTGTTTTTT. Its translation: CASSLVGTNEKLFF.

This chain connects TRBV5-6 to TRBJ1-2; D gene uncertain. The V gene lost 1 base and the J gene lost 5 bases, with 12 bases spanning the gap. The CDR3 consists of 14 residues. Germline V lookup: CDR1 SGHDT, CDR2 YYEEEE. CDR3 sequence (DNA): TGTGCCAGCAGCTTGTCGGCGCAGACTTATGGCTACACCTTC. It specifies CASSLSAQTYGYTF.

The chain uses TRBV11-2 and TRBJ1-2; the D gene is possibly TRBD1 (6 bases). From germline, CDR1 is SGHAT and CDR2 FQNNGV. The CDR3 consists of 15 residues. V was clipped by 4 bases and J by 5 bases, with 17 bases between them. In nucleotides, the CDR3 is TGTGCCAGCAGCTCTCATCCAACGGACAGTTATGGCTACACCTTC. Residues: CASSSHPTDSYGYTF.

The rearrangement links TRBV5-8 to TRBJ2-5, with D perhaps being TRBD1 or TRBD2 (6 bases each). CDR3 length: 15 residues. V shed 3 bases and J shed 5 bases, with 17 bases lying between them. Germline V CDR1 and CDR2: SGHTS, YDEGEE. Here the CDR3 DNA reads TGTGCCAGCAGCTCCCCTCTAGCGCAGGGGGAGACCCAGTACTTC. Residues: CASSSPLAQGETQYF. Supplemented by reference TRBV5-8 and TRBJ2-5, the full variable domain reads EAGVTQSPTHLIKTRGQQATLRCSPISGHTSVYWYQQALGLGLQFLLWYDEGEERNRGNFPPRFSGRQFPNYSSELNVNALELEDSALYLCASSSPLAQGETQYFGPGTRLLVL.

The rearrangement uses TRBV27 and TRBJ1-5, with 9 bases that match TRBD1. Germline V gene lookup returns CDR1 MNHEY and CDR2 SMNVEV (reference sequence). The CDR3 runs to 15 residues. Unmatched junction bases numbered 7, after V lost 4 bases and J lost 6 bases. This chain's CDR3 is CASSSSGTGRQPQHF. CDR3 sequence (DNA): TGTGCCAGCAGTTCCTCCGGGACAGGGCGTCAGCCCCAGCATTTT.

The chain combines TRBV4-3 with TRBJ2-7, with 7 bases that match TRBD2. The V gene end was trimmed by 0 bases and the J gene end by 2 bases; junction bases not matched to a gene: 7. This CDR3 region has 16 residues. Germline assignment: CDR1 LGHNA and CDR2 YSLEER. CDR3 protein: CASSQDQGGRAYEQYF. CDR3 sequence (DNA): TGCGCCAGCAGCCAAGATCAGGGAGGGAGGGCCTACGAGCAGTACTTC.

In its sample, this clone was seen a few times. V gene TRBV5-1 combines with J gene TRBJ1-2; 7 nucleotides align to TRBD1. This CDR3 has 15 residues. CDR1 is SGHRS and CDR2 is YFSETQ in the germline V gene. After removal of 3 bases from V and 0 bases from J, the junction contained 5 bases not matched to a gene. CDR3 sequence: CASSSGDSTNYGYTF. CDR3 sequence (DNA): TGCGCCAGCAGCTCTGGGGACAGTACTAACTATGGCTACACCTTC.

DNA of the CDR3: TGTGCCAGCAATACAGGGACCCTGAAATCCTACAATGAGCAGTTCTTC. Protein: CASNTGTLKSYNEQFF. V usage is TRBV2 and J usage is TRBJ2-1, with a possible D match to TRBD1 (6 bases). The CDR3 runs 16 residues. V was cut by 7 bases and J by 1 base, with 17 bases left in between. Germline lookup yields CDR1 SNHLY and CDR2 FYNNEI.

This clone was recorded once. This CDR3 reads CSVDPGFGYTF. CDR3 bases: TGCAGCGTTGACCCGGGTTTTGGCTACACCTTC. The genes are TRBV29-1 and TRBJ1-2; D call uncertain. CDR1 and CDR2 (germline): SQVTM, ANQGSEA. With 3 bases removed from V and 7 bases from J, the gap between germline ends came to 9 bases. The CDR3 has 11 amino acids.

The count of this clone is one. The chain is built from TRBV20-1 and TRBJ1-1, with 7 positions matching TRBD1. This CDR3 has 11 amino acids. Germline CDR1 and CDR2: DFQATT and SNEGSKA (reference sequence). Trimming at V came to 6 bases and at J to 7 bases, leaving 5 bases not matched to a gene. CDR3 region: CSAEQGFEAFF. CDR3 bases: TGCAGTGCAGAACAGGGGTTTGAAGCTTTCTTT.

The rearrangement links TRBV7-9 to TRBJ2-1; 7 bases map to TRBD1. CDR3 length: 12 residues. CDR1 and CDR2 from the germline V gene are SEHNR and FQNEAQ (reference sequence). V gave up 5 bases and J gave up 7 bases; unmatched junction bases: 2. CDR3 sequence: CASSLQGNEQFF. DNA for the CDR3: TGTGCCAGCAGCCTACAGGGGAATGAGCAGTTCTTC.

This rearrangement joins TRBV6-1 to TRBJ2-3; D is unresolved. The germline V gene encodes CDR1 MNHNS and CDR2 SASEGT. V lost 2 bases and J lost 2, with 5 bases in between. There are 13 residues in the CDR3. The CDR3 reads CASSEMDTDTQYF. In DNA form, the CDR3 reads TGTGCCAGCAGTGAAATGGACACAGATACGCAGTATTTT.

This chain links TRBV13 with TRBJ2-7; no clear D. This CDR3 has 15 residues. V lost 0 bases and J 3 bases, leaving 12 bases between the germline ends. Germline CDR1 is PRHDT and CDR2 is FYEKMQ (reference sequence). Written as DNA, the CDR3 is TGTGCCAGCAGCTTAGGCAAAGGTCCTGGCTACGAGCAGTACTTC. Amino acid sequence: CASSLGKGPGYEQYF.

V is TRBV11-3 and J is TRBJ1-5; 9 bases map to TRBD1. The CDR3 contains 19 residues. Germline values: CDR1 SGHNT, CDR2 YENEEA. Germline trimming cut 2 bases from V and 0 bases from J; bases unmatched to any gene: 11. DNA of the CDR3: TGTGCCAGCAGCTTATATAACAGCCGGGACAGGGATAGCAATCAGCCCCAGCATTTT. Protein product: CASSLYNSRDRDSNQPQHF.